In this sample, the clone carrying this TCR beta chain turned up a few times. Its antigen is not known. This entry is derived from a study of shared clonotypes between healthy human individuals. Study overall: Every donor yielded three CD4 naive, three CD4 memory, two CD8 naive and one CD8 memory plate. The study, taken as a whole, reports: The four-donor shared clonotypes exceeded non-shared clonotypes in generation probability, with non-shared ones scoring lower.

CDR3 length: 17 amino acids. The ends lost 5 bases at V and 2 bases at J; junction bases unmatched: 13. The germline CDR1 and CDR2 sequences are SGHDN and FVKESK. The data were produced by immunoSEQ multiplex PCR, yet TCRdb's version contains in-frame clones alone and is incomplete. The sample shows approximately 1.1 million clones, about 80% of them seen only once. This TCR came from a man aged 18 to 29 in good health. Some clones in this sample may be carry-over from other donors' samples. The sequencing sample was made of memory CD4+ T cells from PBMCs. Subset described: CD45RA-negative fraction. This chain uses TRBV14 with TRBJ2-7; 9 positions agree with TRBD2. In DNA, the CDR3 is TGTGCCAGCAGCAAGGCAGGAAGCGGGAGGCCAGCCTACGAGCAGTACTTC. This translates into CASSKAGSGRPAYEQYF.